This T cell receptor (beta chain) was retrieved from a study of cytomegalovirus exposure and HLA in healthy donors. Overall study findings and caveats: Most sequenced TCRs were rare (though some public TCRs occurred in many donors). It emerged from a later analysis that several of the most significant clusters appeared to be linked to common viral pathogens.

CMV serostatus data were not documented for this donor. This clone was seen once. Its specificity is unknown. The CDR3 is made up of 13 amino acids. Germline CDR1 SSHAT, CDR2 FNYEAQ (reference sequence). V gave up 1 base and J gave up 4 bases, with 5 bases separating them. PCR employed 60 Vbeta and 13 Jbeta primers. Method: immunoSEQ multiplex PCR; TCRdb's copy keeps in-frame clones and lacks some. Here the sample spans around 120,000 clones, 77% being singletons. What was sequenced was PBMCs. The chain uses TRBV7-7 and TRBJ2-1; D is possibly TRBD1 (5 bases). The receptor was derived from a human donor in good health. This chain's CDR3 is CASSLGQYNEQFF. The DNA of the CDR3 is TGTGCCAGCAGCTTAGGACAGTACAATGAGCAGTTCTTC.